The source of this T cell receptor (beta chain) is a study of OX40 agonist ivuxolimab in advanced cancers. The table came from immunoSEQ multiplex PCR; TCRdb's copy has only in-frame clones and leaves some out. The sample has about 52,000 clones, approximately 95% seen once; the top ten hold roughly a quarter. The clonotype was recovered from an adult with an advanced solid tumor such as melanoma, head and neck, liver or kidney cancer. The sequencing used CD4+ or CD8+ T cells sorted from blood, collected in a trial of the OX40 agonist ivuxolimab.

The DNA of the CDR3 is TGTGCCAGCAGCTTAGATAGCGGGTTACCCTACAATGAGCAGTTCTTC. Translating it yields CASSLDSGLPYNEQFF. This chain uses TRBV7-2 with TRBJ2-1; TRBD2 matches at 7 bases. Germline V CDR1 and CDR2: SGHTA, FQGNSA. There are 16 residues in the CDR3. Germline trimming cut 1 base from V and 2 bases from J; bases unmatched to any gene: 5. The full variable domain, with the rest looked up from reference TRBV7-2 and TRBJ2-1, is GAGVSQSPSNKVTEKGKDVELRCDPISGHTALYWYRQSLGQGLEFLIYFQGNSAPDKSGLPSDRFSAERTGGSVSTLTIQRTQQEDSAVYLCASSLDSGLPYNEQFFGPGTRLTVL.